These 2 T cell receptor beta chains share one sample of origin, sequenced in a study of T cells after posttransplantation cyclophosphamide. The method was immunoSEQ multiplex PCR; TCRdb's version includes in-frame clones alone and lacks a portion of them. The sample was found to contain about 24,000 clones, and every one recurs. The specimen was PBMCs. Receptors were obtained from a woman in her sixties or seventies in good health, CMV-negative, and a related stem cell transplant donor.

There are many counts of this clone. The rearrangement uses TRBV5-8 and TRBJ2-3; 10 positions agree with TRBD1. Trimming cost V 4 bases and J 4 bases; bases outside gene matches: 12. This CDR3 has 17 amino acids. The germline CDR1 and CDR2 sequences are SGHTS and YDEGEE. DNA of the CDR3: TGTGCCAGCAGCCCACCGGCCGGGACAGGGGCGTCAGATACGCAGTATTTT. It codes for CASSPPAGTGASDTQYF. Full variable domain (missing parts from reference TRBV5-8 and TRBJ2-3): EAGVTQSPTHLIKTRGQQATLRCSPISGHTSVYWYQQALGLGLQFLLWYDEGEERNRGNFPPRFSGRQFPNYSSELNVNALELEDSALYLCASSPPAGTGASDTQYFGPGTRLTVL.

The sample holds many counts of this clone. The rearrangement uses TRBV4-3 and TRBJ2-1; 8 nucleotides agree with TRBD1. The CDR3 is made up of 14 amino acids. Germline V CDR1 and CDR2: LGHNA, YSLEER. V was clipped by 1 base and J by 5 bases; unmatched bases: 1. This CDR3 reads CASSQATGDNEQFF. The CDR3 DNA follows: TGCGCCAGCAGCCAAGCGACAGGGGACAATGAGCAGTTCTTC.